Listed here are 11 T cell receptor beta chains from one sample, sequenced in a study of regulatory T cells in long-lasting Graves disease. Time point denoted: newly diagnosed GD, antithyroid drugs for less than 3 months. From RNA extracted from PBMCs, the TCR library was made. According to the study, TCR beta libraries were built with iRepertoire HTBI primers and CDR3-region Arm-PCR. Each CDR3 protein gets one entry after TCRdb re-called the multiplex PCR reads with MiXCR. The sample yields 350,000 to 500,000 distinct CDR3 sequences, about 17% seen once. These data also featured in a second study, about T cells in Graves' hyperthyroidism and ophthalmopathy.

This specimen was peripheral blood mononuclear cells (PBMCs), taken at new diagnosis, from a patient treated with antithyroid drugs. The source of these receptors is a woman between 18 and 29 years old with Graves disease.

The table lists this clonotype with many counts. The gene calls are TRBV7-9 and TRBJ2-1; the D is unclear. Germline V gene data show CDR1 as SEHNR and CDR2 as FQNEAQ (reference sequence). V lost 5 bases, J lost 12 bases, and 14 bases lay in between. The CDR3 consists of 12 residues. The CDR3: CASSTPSSGQFF. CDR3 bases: TGTGCCAGCAGCACCCCGTCTAGTGGGCAGTTCTTC. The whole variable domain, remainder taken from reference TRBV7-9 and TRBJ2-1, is DTGVSQNPRHKITKRGQNVTFRCDPISEHNRLYWYRQTLGQGPEFLTYFQNEAQLEKSRLLSDRFSAERPKGSFSTLEIQRTEQGDSAMYLCASSTPSSGQFFGPGTRLTVL.

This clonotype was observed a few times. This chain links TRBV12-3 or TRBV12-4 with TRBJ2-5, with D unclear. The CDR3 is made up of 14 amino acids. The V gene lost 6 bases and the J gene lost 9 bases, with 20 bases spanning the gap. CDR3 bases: TGTGCCAGCAGCCCTTACCATAAACTTGAGGCCCAGTACTTC. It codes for CASSPYHKLEAQYF.

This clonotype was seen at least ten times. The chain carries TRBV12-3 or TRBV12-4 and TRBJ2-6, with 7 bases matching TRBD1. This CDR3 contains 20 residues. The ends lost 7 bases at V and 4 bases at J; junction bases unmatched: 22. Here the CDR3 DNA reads TGTGCCAGCACATCGCTAGGCAAGGACAGGAATCCCTACGGGGCCAACGTCCTGACTTTC. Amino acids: CASTSLGKDRNPYGANVLTF.

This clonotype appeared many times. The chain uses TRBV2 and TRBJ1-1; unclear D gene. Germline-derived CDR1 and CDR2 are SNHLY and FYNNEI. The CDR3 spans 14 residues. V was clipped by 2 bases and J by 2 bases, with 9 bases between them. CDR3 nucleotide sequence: TGTGCCAGCAGTGAAACCTCCCGTAACACTGAAGCTTTCTTT. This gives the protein CASSETSRNTEAFF.

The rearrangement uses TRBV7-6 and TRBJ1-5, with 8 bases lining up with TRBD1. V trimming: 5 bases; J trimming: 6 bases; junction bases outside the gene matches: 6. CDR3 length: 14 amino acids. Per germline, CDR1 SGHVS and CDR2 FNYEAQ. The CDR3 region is CASSGQGPGQPQHF. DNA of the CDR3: TGTGCCAGCAGCGGACAGGGTCCGGGTCAGCCCCAGCATTTT. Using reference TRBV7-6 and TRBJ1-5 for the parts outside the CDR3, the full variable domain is GAGVSQSPRYKVTKRGQDVALRCDPISGHVSLYWYRQALGQGPEFLTYFNYEAQQDKSGLPNDRFSAERPEGSISTLTIQRTEQRDSAMYRCASSGQGPGQPQHFGDGTRLSIL.

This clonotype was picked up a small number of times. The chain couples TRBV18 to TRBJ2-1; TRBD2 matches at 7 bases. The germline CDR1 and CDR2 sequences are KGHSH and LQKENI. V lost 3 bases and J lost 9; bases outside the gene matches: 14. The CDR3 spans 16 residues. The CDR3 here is CASSPIAGEFIGEQFF. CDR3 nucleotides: TGTGCCAGCTCACCCATAGCGGGCGAGTTTATAGGTGAGCAGTTCTTC.

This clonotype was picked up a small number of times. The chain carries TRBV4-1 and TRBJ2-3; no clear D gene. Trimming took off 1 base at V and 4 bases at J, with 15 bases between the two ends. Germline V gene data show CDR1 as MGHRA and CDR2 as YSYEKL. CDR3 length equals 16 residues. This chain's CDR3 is CASSQGGRALPDTQYF. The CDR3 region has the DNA TGCGCCAGCAGCCAAGGCGGACGGGCCCTTCCAGATACGCAGTATTTT.

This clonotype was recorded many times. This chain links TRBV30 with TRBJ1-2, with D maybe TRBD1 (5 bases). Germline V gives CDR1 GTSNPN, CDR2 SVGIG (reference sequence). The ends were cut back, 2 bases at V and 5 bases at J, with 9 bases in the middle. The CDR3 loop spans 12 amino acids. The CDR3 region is CAWSRGLYGYTF. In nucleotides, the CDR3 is TGTGCCTGGAGTAGGGGATTATATGGCTACACCTTC.

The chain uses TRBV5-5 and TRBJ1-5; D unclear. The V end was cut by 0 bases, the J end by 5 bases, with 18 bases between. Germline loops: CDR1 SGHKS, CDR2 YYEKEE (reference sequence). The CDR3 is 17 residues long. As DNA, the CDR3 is TGTGCCAGCAGCTTGGTGCTAGGGCTTAGCGGGGATCAGCCCCAGCATTTT. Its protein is CASSLVLGLSGDQPQHF. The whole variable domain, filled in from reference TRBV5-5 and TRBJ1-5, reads DAGVTQSPTHLIKTRGQQVTLRCSPISGHKSVSWYQQVLGQGPQFIFQYYEKEERGRGNFPDRFSARQFPNYSSELNVNALLLGDSALYLCASSLVLGLSGDQPQHFGDGTRLSIL.

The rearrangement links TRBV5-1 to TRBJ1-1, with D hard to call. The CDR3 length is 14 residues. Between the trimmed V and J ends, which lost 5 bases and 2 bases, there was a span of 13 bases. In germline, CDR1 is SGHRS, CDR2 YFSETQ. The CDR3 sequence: CASSFEEPNTEAFF. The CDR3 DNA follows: TGCGCCAGCAGTTTCGAAGAGCCAAACACTGAAGCTTTCTTT.

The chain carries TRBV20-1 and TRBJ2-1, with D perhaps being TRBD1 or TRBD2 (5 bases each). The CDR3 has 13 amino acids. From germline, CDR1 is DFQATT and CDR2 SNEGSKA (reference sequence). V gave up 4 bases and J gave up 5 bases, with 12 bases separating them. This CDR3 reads CSANRDRNNEQFF. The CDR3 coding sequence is TGCAGTGCTAACCGGGACCGAAACAATGAGCAGTTCTTC.